A single T cell receptor beta chain is shown here with its context. Its antigen is undetermined. The data derive from a study of post-analysis software for immune sequencing data. Study background: Progressive-relapsing, secondary progressive and relapsing-remitting multiple sclerosis were among the disease courses included.

Germline lookup yields CDR1 MNHEY and CDR2 SVGEGT. Unmatched junction bases numbered 8, after V lost 5 bases and J lost 1 base. This CDR3 has 15 residues. General study findings and limits: Controls showed lower frequencies than patients for four to six TRBV segments, and TRBV5-6, TRBV5-1 and TRBV20-1 were among these. Compared with controls, patients showed significantly lower normalized Chao1 diversity. Pronounced co-clustering by F measure was evident among identically batched samples.

Unique molecular identifiers were present in the TCR beta cDNA libraries. T cells numbering roughly 0.95 to 10 million yielded 500,000 or so cDNA molecules. TCRdb re-called the PCR reads with MiXCR, one entry per CDR3 protein. Here the sample spans about 760,000 distinct CDR3 sequences, 25% to 30% being singletons. The gene calls are TRBV6-2 or TRBV6-3 and TRBJ2-7; 7 bases are a match to TRBD2. Input material: blood. The source is a girl aged 10 to 17 with multiple sclerosis. The CDR3 is CASSGRGLLSYEQYF. Here the CDR3 DNA reads TGTGCCAGCAGTGGGAGGGGACTGCTTTCCTACGAGCAGTACTTC.